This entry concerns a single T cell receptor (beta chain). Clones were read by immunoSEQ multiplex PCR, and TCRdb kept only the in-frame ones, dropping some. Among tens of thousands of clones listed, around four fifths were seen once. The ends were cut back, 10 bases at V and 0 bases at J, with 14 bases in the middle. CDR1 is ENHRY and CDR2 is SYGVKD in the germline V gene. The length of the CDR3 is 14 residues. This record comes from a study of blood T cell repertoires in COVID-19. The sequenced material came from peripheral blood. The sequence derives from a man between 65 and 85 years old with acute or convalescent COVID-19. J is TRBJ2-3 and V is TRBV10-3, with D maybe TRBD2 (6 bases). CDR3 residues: CATAGPGSTDTQYF. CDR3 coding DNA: TGTGCCACCGCGGGGCCCGGGAGCACAGATACGCAGTATTTT.